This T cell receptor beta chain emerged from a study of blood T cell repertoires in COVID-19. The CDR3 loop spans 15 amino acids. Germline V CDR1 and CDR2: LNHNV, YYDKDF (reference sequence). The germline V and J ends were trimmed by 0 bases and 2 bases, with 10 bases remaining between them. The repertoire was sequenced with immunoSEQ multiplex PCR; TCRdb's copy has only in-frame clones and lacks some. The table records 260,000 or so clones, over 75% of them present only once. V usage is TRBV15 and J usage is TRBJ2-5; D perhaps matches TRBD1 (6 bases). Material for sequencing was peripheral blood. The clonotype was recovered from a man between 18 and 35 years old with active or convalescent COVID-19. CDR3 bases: TGTGCCACCAGCAGAGATGGGACATTTCAAGAGACCCAGTACTTC. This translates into CATSRDGTFQETQYF.